This passage covers 24 T cell receptor beta chains from one sample sequenced in a study of blood T cell repertoires in COVID-19. Some clones are missing from TCRdb's copy, which holds only in-frame ones; the method was immunoSEQ multiplex PCR. The data contain 40,000 to 65,000 clones, approximately 86% of them singletons. Sequenced input: peripheral blood. These receptors originate from an older man with active COVID-19.

The chain employs TRBV6-5 and TRBJ2-7; a possible D gene is TRBD2 (6 bases). The CDR3 sequence is 13 residues long. In germline, CDR1 is MNHEY, CDR2 SVGAGI. Trimming pared 6 bases from V and 4 bases from J, leaving 13 bases between. CDR3 region: CASRQAGAYEQYF. In nucleotides, the CDR3 is TGTGCCAGCAGACAAGCGGGTGCTTACGAGCAGTACTTC.

This clone was found once. The chain recombines TRBV3-1 (or the pseudogene TRBV3-2) with TRBJ1-3, with TRBD1 as a possible D gene (5 bases). The CDR3 totals 13 residues. Germline assignment: CDR1 LGHDT and CDR2 YNNKEL (reference sequence). The V and J ends lost 4 bases and 4 bases respectively, with 8 bases between them. The DNA of the CDR3 is TGTGCCAGCAGCCCTACAGGCGGAAACACCATATATTTT. This encodes CASSPTGGNTIYF.

The chain has TRBV6-5 and TRBJ2-7; 8 nucleotides match TRBD2. The trim removed 5 bases at V and 4 bases at J, leaving 4 bases unmatched. Germline CDR1 MNHEY, CDR2 SVGAGI. The CDR3 sequence is 13 residues long. The CDR3 DNA sequence: TGTGCCAGCAGTAATCCTAGCGGGTACGAGCAGTACTTC. Its protein product is CASSNPSGYEQYF.

The chain employs TRBV6-5 and TRBJ2-5; no reliable D call. The CDR3 is 14 amino acids. Trimming removed 6 bases at V and 4 bases at J, with 15 bases between. In germline, CDR1 is MNHEY, CDR2 SVGAGI. CDR3 nucleotides: TGTGCCAGCAGCCAATTATTCCGAGGAGAGACCCAGTACTTC. This sequence encodes CASSQLFRGETQYF.

This sequence joins TRBV10-3 and TRBJ1-1; 11 nucleotides align to TRBD1. CDR3 length: 16 amino acids. Germline trimming cut 4 bases from V and 3 bases from J; bases unmatched to any gene: 7. Germline assignment: CDR1 ENHRY and CDR2 SYGVKD. Here the CDR3 reads CAISGGTGGSDTEAFF. The CDR3 nucleotides are TGTGCCATCAGTGGGGGGACAGGGGGGTCTGACACTGAAGCTTTCTTT.

The rearrangement links TRBV7-2 to TRBJ2-3; D is ambiguous. The CDR3 length is 11 residues. The V end was cut by 7 bases, the J end by 2 bases, with 4 bases between. Germline CDR1 and CDR2: SGHTA and FQGNSA. The CDR3, as DNA: TGTGCCAGCACCATCACAGATACGCAGTATTTT. This translates into CASTITDTQYF.

The chain has TRBV7-2 and TRBJ1-2, with 7 bases aligning to TRBD1. Per germline, CDR1 SGHTA and CDR2 FQGNSA. This CDR3 comprises 15 residues. Trimming took 0 bases from V and 7 from J; bases not matched to a gene: 8. In nucleotides, the CDR3 is TGTGCCAGCAGCTTAGCAGCAGGGGGATTCGGTGGCTACACCTTC. Translated: CASSLAAGGFGGYTF.

This clone showed up just once. The genes are TRBV7-2 and TRBJ1-3; tentatively, D is TRBD1 (6 bases). This CDR3 is built from 18 residues. Germline CDR1 is SGHTA and CDR2 is FQGNSA. Deletions cut 5 bases from V and 7 bases from J, with 27 bases between. In DNA form, the CDR3 reads TGTGCCAGCAGCCCATCGGCACAGGGCTCGCAGCCTTCGAACACCATATATTTT. Translated: CASSPSAQGSQPSNTIYF.

This chain connects TRBV5-1 to TRBJ2-1, with D uncertain. The CDR3 loop spans 14 amino acids. Per the germline V gene, CDR1 is SGHRS and CDR2 is YFSETQ. V dropped 2 bases and J dropped 0 bases, with 6 bases sitting between them. The CDR3 here is CASSLPSSYNEQFF. The CDR3 coding sequence is TGCGCCAGCAGCTTACCCAGCTCCTACAATGAGCAGTTCTTC.

The rearrangement joins TRBV11-2 to TRBJ1-2; D not resolved. There are 14 residues in the CDR3. Trimming pared 5 bases from V and 6 bases from J, leaving 16 bases between. The V gene's germline CDR1 is SGHAT and CDR2 FQNNGV. As DNA, the CDR3 is TGTGCCAGCAGCCCTTCCGGTACCCTTGATGGCTACACCTTC. Its protein is CASSPSGTLDGYTF. Based on the CDR3 plus reference TRBV11-2 and TRBJ1-2, the full variable domain is EAGVAQSPRYKIIEKRQSVAFWCNPISGHATLYWYQQILGQGPKLLIQFQNNGVVDDSQLPKDRFSAERLKGVDSTLKIQPAKLEDSAVYLCASSPSGTLDGYTFGSGTRLTVV.

The V gene is TRBV2, the J gene TRBJ2-5, with 8 bases identical to TRBD2. After removal of 8 bases from V and 2 bases from J, the junction contained 13 bases not matched to a gene. This CDR3 contains 16 residues. Germline V gene sequence: CDR1 SNHLY, CDR2 FYNNEI. For the CDR3, the DNA is TGTGCCAGCGGTGTGGTCGGGGGGGAACTTCAAGAGACCCAGTACTTC. Residues: CASGVVGGELQETQYF.

CDR3 sequence reads: CASSLTVGTGELFF. The CDR3 DNA is TGTGCCAGCAGTCTCACGGTTGGCACCGGGGAGCTGTTTTTT. The genes are TRBV7-8 and TRBJ2-2; D is uncertain. There are 14 residues in the CDR3. Trimming removed 6 bases from V and 4 bases from J, with 12 bases in between. Germline CDR1 is SGHVS and CDR2 is FQNEAQ.

This chain uses TRBV2 with TRBJ1-6; no clear D gene. The ends were cut back, 5 bases at V and 0 bases at J, with 8 bases in the middle. Germline CDR1 is SNHLY and CDR2 is FYNNEI. This CDR3 has 15 amino acids. CDR3 sequence reads: CASSLESSYNSPLHF. Written as DNA, the CDR3 is TGTGCCAGCAGTTTGGAGAGCTCCTATAATTCACCCCTCCACTTT.

This clone was counted only a few times. The V call is TRBV27, the J call TRBJ1-2; D may be TRBD1 (6 bases). The CDR3 length is 15 residues. Germline V gene sequence: CDR1 MNHEY, CDR2 SMNVEV (reference sequence). Trimming cost V 4 bases and J 5 bases, with 17 bases left between them. The DNA of the CDR3 is TGTGCCAGCAGTTGGGGGCGGGAGGCCCTGTATGGCTACACCTTC. Amino acids: CASSWGREALYGYTF.

The chain combines TRBV7-2 with TRBJ2-3; possible D gene TRBD2, 7 bases. Per germline, CDR1 SGHTA and CDR2 FQGNSA. Trimming stripped 10 bases from V and 0 bases from J, with 17 bases between. The length of the CDR3 is 15 residues. CDR3 sequence (DNA): TGTGCCACCCCCCCTGGGGGGGCTAGCACAGATACGCAGTATTTT. Its translation: CATPPGGASTDTQYF. The full variable domain, in which reference TRBV7-2 and TRBJ2-3 provide the parts outside the CDR3, is GAGVSQSPSNKVTEKGKDVELRCDPISGHTALYWYRQSLGQGLEFLIYFQGNSAPDKSGLPSDRFSAERTGGSVSTLTIQRTQQEDSAVYLCATPPGGASTDTQYFGPGTRLTVL.

The chain is built from TRBV5-1 and TRBJ1-1; D unresolved. From germline, CDR1 is SGHRS and CDR2 YFSETQ. Deletions cut 4 bases from V and 5 bases from J, with 15 bases between. CDR3 length: 14 amino acids. The CDR3, as DNA: TGCGCCAGCAGCCCCGACGGGGTTGGGACTGAAGCTTTCTTT. Its translation: CASSPDGVGTEAFF.

The chain recombines TRBV27 with TRBJ1-2; the D is unclear. This CDR3 contains 14 residues. Per germline, CDR1 MNHEY and CDR2 SMNVEV (reference sequence). V was trimmed by 7 bases and J by 4 bases, leaving 16 bases between them. The CDR3 bases are TGTGCCAGCACCCCCGCACCCGGGAGCTATGGCTACACCTTC. It translates to CASTPAPGSYGYTF.

The chain links TRBV7-2 to TRBJ2-7; the match to TRBD1 covers 9 bases. The CDR3 runs 14 residues. The V segment lost 4 bases and the J segment 5 bases; nucleotides outside the gene matches: 6. Germline V gene data show CDR1 as SGHTA and CDR2 as FQGNSA. CDR3 bases: TGTGCCAGCAGCTACAGGGGGCGCATCGACGAGCAGTACTTC. Amino acids: CASSYRGRIDEQYF.

This chain connects TRBV27 to TRBJ1-5; D not certain. From germline, CDR1 is MNHEY and CDR2 SMNVEV (reference sequence). The CDR3 covers 15 residues. The V end was cut by 2 bases, the J end by 2 bases, with 10 bases between. DNA for the CDR3: TGTGCCAGCAGTTTAGGTGGGCCCCGCAATCAGCCCCAGCATTTT. It is translated as CASSLGGPRNQPQHF.

This chain uses TRBV7-3 with TRBJ2-1, with D possibly TRBD2 on 5 matching bases. The V end lost 4 bases, the J end lost 0 bases, and 13 bases lay between the germline ends. Germline CDR1 reads SGHTA; CDR2 reads FQGTGA. The CDR3 totals 16 residues. In DNA, the CDR3 is TGTGCCAGCAGCTCCGGAGGCACTAGCTCCTACAATGAGCAGTTCTTC. It encodes CASSSGGTSSYNEQFF. The full variable domain, with the rest looked up from reference TRBV7-3 and TRBJ2-1, is GAGVSQTPSNKVTEKGKYVELRCDPISGHTALYWYRQSLGQGPEFLIYFQGTGAADDSGLPNDRFFAVRPEGSVSTLKIQRTERGDSAVYLCASSSGGTSSYNEQFFGPGTRLTVL.

The chain couples TRBV18 to TRBJ2-3; no clear D gene. CDR1 is KGHSH and CDR2 is LQKENI in the germline V gene. Trimming left V 6 bases short and J 6 bases short, with 7 bases between. This CDR3 region has 11 residues. CDR3 sequence (DNA): TGTGCCAGCTCTTCGAGGGATACGCAGTATTTT. Its protein is CASSSRDTQYF.

The chain has TRBV5-6 and TRBJ2-5, with 10 bases that match TRBD2. The V gene's germline CDR1 is SGHDT and CDR2 YYEEEE. V was clipped by 6 bases and J by 5 bases; unmatched bases: 10. This CDR3 is 15 amino acids long. In DNA, the CDR3 is TGTGCCAGCACCACCGGACTAGCGGCACAGGAGACCCAGTACTTC. Protein product: CASTTGLAAQETQYF. Variable domain in full (rest from reference TRBV5-6 and TRBJ2-5): DAGVTQSPTHLIKTRGQQVTLRCSPKSGHDTVSWYQQALGQGPQFIFQYYEEEERQRGNFPDRFSGHQFPNYSSELNVNALLLGDSALYLCASTTGLAAQETQYFGPGTRLLVL.

V is TRBV9 and J is TRBJ1-2; 7 positions agree with TRBD1. Trimming took 0 bases from V and 3 from J; bases not matched to a gene: 5. This CDR3 contains 15 residues. CDR1 is SGDLS, CDR2 YYNGEE, per germline. The CDR3 nucleotides read TGTGCCAGCAGCGTAGCGAGGACAGGCGACTATGGCTACACCTTC. Protein product: CASSVARTGDYGYTF.

This clone rates as medium-sized. V gene TRBV25-1 combines with J gene TRBJ2-7; 7 nucleotides agree with TRBD2. Germline lookup yields CDR1 MGHDK and CDR2 SYGVNS. The V and J ends lost 2 bases and 4 bases, in that order; junction bases with no gene match: 5. The CDR3 has 14 residues. CDR3 region: CASSEAGEQYEQYF. The CDR3 nucleotides are TGTGCCAGCAGTGAAGCGGGGGAGCAATACGAGCAGTACTTC.